This T cell receptor beta chain was captured in a study of T cell repertoires in cytomegalovirus infection. Study details: Public signatures in TCR beta pointed to CMV infection and matching HLA type. Study-level results: HLA-C-restricted CMV-specific TCR beta clonotypes prevailed in the ex vivo response. Carriage of CMV together with the relevant HLA was identifiable through cumulative public TCR beta family frequency.

The germline CDR1 and CDR2 sequences are MNHNS and SASEGT. Deletions cut 9 bases from V and 15 bases from J, with 27 bases between. The CDR3 totals 14 residues. TCRdb reprocessed the reads via MiXCR and lists one record per CDR3 protein. The data show 90,000 to 120,000 distinct CDR3 sequences, with around a quarter seen just once and roughly two fifths held by the top ten. This clonotype was observed a few times. What it binds is not known. The V gene is TRBV6-1, the J gene TRBJ2-1; D possibly corresponds to TRBD2 (5 bases). Sequences were obtained from CD8+ T cells from PBMCs. This sequence was found in a human donor in good health (CMV status not recorded). Some clones in this sample may be carry-over from other donors' samples. Written as DNA, the CDR3 is TGTGCCAGTTACTATAAGCTTAGCGCAAACCACAGGTTCTTC. This codes for CASYYKLSANHRFF.